The rows below give T cell receptor beta chains drawn from one sample of a study of T cell repertoires in cytomegalovirus infection. These TCRs are of unknown antigen specificity. MiXCR was run by TCRdb on the reads, yielding one entry per CDR3 protein. The sample consists of 40,000 to 55,000 distinct CDR3 sequences, more than 15% of them appearing once. The source material was CD8+ T cells from cultured PBMCs, sampled from culture after CMV antigen stimulation. The receptors derive from a human donor in good health (CMV status not recorded). Some clones in this sample may be carry-over from other donors' samples. The CDR3 runs from the conserved cysteine through the conserved F or W. The D gene is left open where the match is weak. A row's size may be missing; if present it is once, few, many or a size class.

v_gene	j_gene	d_gene	abundance	CDR3nt	CDR3aa
TRBV6-5	TRBJ2-5	.	.	TGTGCCAGCAGTTACTCAACGAGGGAGCTAGAGACCCAGTACTTC	CASSYSTRELETQYF
TRBV12-3/TRBV12-4	TRBJ2-1	.	.	TGTGCCAGCTTGTTGGATGAGCAGTTCTTC	CASLLDEQFF
TRBV4-2	TRBJ2-1	.	.	TGTGCCAGCAGCCAGGGGGACAATGAGCAGTTCTTC	CASSQGDNEQFF
TRBV7-8	TRBJ1-1	.	few	TGTGCCAGCAGCTTAGATTGGGGGGGAGTGAACACTGAAGCTTTCTTT	CASSLDWGGVNTEAFF
TRBV7-9	TRBJ2-5	TRBD1	.	TGTGCCAGCAGCCCCACAGGGGGCTCCGGGGAAAAGACCCAGTACTTC	CASSPTGGSGEKTQYF
TRBV6-8	TRBJ1-2	TRBD1	.	TGTGCCAGCACCAACGAAGGGACAGTTCATTATGGCTACACCTTC	CASTNEGTVHYGYTF
TRBV7-6	TRBJ2-7	TRBD1	.	TGTGCCAGCAGCTCCCCCGGGACAGGGAGACCCTACGAGCAGTACTTC	CASSSPGTGRPYEQYF
TRBV11-2	TRBJ2-1	TRBD2	.	TGTGCCAGCAGCCTGGGACTAGCGGGAGGGGAGAATGAGCAGTTCTTC	CASSLGLAGGENEQFF
TRBV6-2/TRBV6-3	TRBJ1-2	.	.	TGTGCCAGCAGCCTCGGGAAAAATGGCTACACCTTC	CASSLGKNGYTF
TRBV29-1	TRBJ1-5	.	few	TGCAGCGTCGCTCGGCGGCCGGCCGGGTGGGGGAATCAGCCCCAGCATTTT	CSVARRPAGWGNQPQHF
TRBV6-2/TRBV6-3	TRBJ1-5	.	few	TGTGCCAGCAGTTCCACAGGGAGCCAGCCCCAGCATTTT	CASSSTGSQPQHF
TRBV7-2	TRBJ1-1	.	.	TGTGCCAGCAGCACGCTTACCTCAAGGGAAAACACTGAAGCTTTCTTT	CASSTLTSRENTEAFF
TRBV7-6	TRBJ2-1	TRBD2	few	TGTGCCAGCAGCTCGATTAGCGGGAACTCCTACAATGAGCAGTTCTTC	CASSSISGNSYNEQFF
TRBV11-1	TRBJ2-1	.	.	TGTGCCAGCAGCTTAGAGCGGGCCTCCTACAATGAGCAGTTCTTC	CASSLERASYNEQFF
TRBV7-9	TRBJ2-3	.	few	TGTGCCAGCAGCTCCTACTCCTCTCCGAGCACACGAGGGGCGCAGTATTTT	CASSSYSSPSTRGAQYF
TRBV7-8	TRBJ1-5	TRBD1	.	TGTGCCAGCAGCTTACAGGGGGCGCAGCCCCAGCATTTT	CASSLQGAQPQHF
TRBV9	TRBJ2-3	.	.	TGTGCCAGCAGCGTAGTAGGCAGAAACACAGATACGCAGTATTTT	CASSVVGRNTDTQYF
TRBV6-2/TRBV6-3	TRBJ2-5	.	many	TGTGCCAGCAGTTACTCGACGGCAGGCAAAGAGACCCAGTACTTC	CASSYSTAGKETQYF
TRBV5-4	TRBJ2-1	.	.	TGTGCCAGCAGCTTAAGACAGGCAGGAGGCAATGAGCAGTTCTTC	CASSLRQAGGNEQFF
TRBV15	TRBJ2-4	TRBD1	many	TGTGCCACCAAGGATGGGACAGGCAAAAACATTCAGTACTTC	CATKDGTGKNIQYF
TRBV3-1	TRBJ1-5	.	.	TGTGCCAGCAGCCAGGGTCGCGGCAGGGGCAATCAGCCCCAGCATTTT	CASSQGRGRGNQPQHF
TRBV20-1	TRBJ2-2	.	few	TGCAGTGCTAGAGATTGGGAGGGGGACACCGGGGAGCTGTTTTTT	CSARDWEGDTGELFF
TRBV28	TRBJ2-5	.	.	TGTGCCAGCAGCATTTTACAAGAGACCCAGTACTTC	CASSILQETQYF
TRBV7-6	TRBJ2-5	TRBD2	.	TGTGCCAGCAGCCGGCGGGAGACCCAAGAGACCCAGTACTTC	CASSRRETQETQYF
TRBV7-9	TRBJ2-1	TRBD1	few	TGTGCCAGCAGCAGCCGGGACAGGGAGGACAATGAGCAGTTCTTC	CASSSRDREDNEQFF
TRBV7-9	TRBJ2-7	.	few	TGTGCCAGCAGCTTATACGGGAGTCCCTACGAGCAGTACTTC	CASSLYGSPYEQYF
TRBV6-2/TRBV6-3	TRBJ1-2	TRBD1	once	TGTGCCAGCAGTTTGGACAGGAGAATTGATGGCTACACCTTC	CASSLDRRIDGYTF
TRBV12-3/TRBV12-4	TRBJ2-1	TRBD2	.	TGTGCCAGCAGCCTGGGACTAGCGATGTACAATGAGCAGTTCTTC	CASSLGLAMYNEQFF
TRBV7-2	TRBJ2-1	TRBD2	.	TGTGCCAGCAGCTTTGGCCCTAGCGGGAACAATGAGCAGTTCTTC	CASSFGPSGNNEQFF
TRBV12-3/TRBV12-4	TRBJ2-7	TRBD2	many	TGTGCCAGCAGTGTGACTAGCGGGATCTCTGGCGAGCAGTACTTC	CASSVTSGISGEQYF
TRBV7-8	TRBJ2-5	.	few	TGTGCCAGCAGCTTAGTGGAGGGAAACACCCAAGAGACCCAGTACTTC	CASSLVEGNTQETQYF
TRBV7-9	TRBJ2-5	.	few	TGTGCCAGCAGCTTCCCCGACAGGTCGGGAGAGACCCAGTACTTC	CASSFPDRSGETQYF
TRBV7-9	TRBJ1-2	TRBD1	few	TGTGCCAGCAGCATCGTGGACAGGGCCCATGGCTACACCTTC	CASSIVDRAHGYTF
TRBV12-3/TRBV12-4	TRBJ2-1	.	.	TGTGCCAGCACCCTGGCCATTGAGCAGTTCTTC	CASTLAIEQFF
TRBV14	TRBJ2-1	.	.	TGTGCCAGCAGCCGTCGGTCCTTGAATGAGCAGTTCTTC	CASSRRSLNEQFF
TRBV6-1	TRBJ2-7	.	few	TGTGCCAGCAGTGAGGTCAGCCTCTACGAGCAGTACTTC	CASSEVSLYEQYF
TRBV7-2	TRBJ2-7	TRBD2	.	TGTGCCAGCAGCCCGAGCGGGAGCTCCTACGAGCAGTACTTC	CASSPSGSSYEQYF
TRBV11-2	TRBJ2-1	.	many	TGTGCCAGCAGTCACCGAGGGGCAGGGAACGATGAGCAGTTCTTC	CASSHRGAGNDEQFF
TRBV19	TRBJ2-5	.	.	TGTGCCAGTAGTAGGCCAGATTCGGCGGGGCCTAAAGAGACCCAGTACTTC	CASSRPDSAGPKETQYF
TRBV20-1	TRBJ2-1	.	.	TGCAGTGCGTGGGGGGGCGGGTACAATGAGCAGTTCTTC	CSAWGGGYNEQFF
TRBV4-3	TRBJ2-3	TRBD2	many	TGCGCCAGCAGCCAAGTTCGAGCGGGGGGCACAGATACGCAGTATTTT	CASSQVRAGGTDTQYF
TRBV27	TRBJ2-7	TRBD1	.	TGTGCCAGCAGTTTATCGGGACAGGGGGCTTCCTACGAGCAGTACTTC	CASSLSGQGASYEQYF
TRBV7-8	TRBJ2-1	TRBD1	.	TGTGCCAGCAGCTTAGATGGGACAGATGACAATGAGCAGTTCTTC	CASSLDGTDDNEQFF
TRBV7-6	TRBJ2-7	.	.	TGTGCCAGCAGCTTCTCGAGTTCCGAGCAGTACTTC	CASSFSSSEQYF
TRBV11-2	TRBJ2-7	.	.	TGTGCCAGCAGCTCAGGGGTCTACGAGCAGTACTTC	CASSSGVYEQYF
TRBV7-8	TRBJ2-1	TRBD2	.	TGTGCCAGCAGCTCCTTTAGCGGGAGTTACAATGAGCAGTTCTTC	CASSSFSGSYNEQFF
TRBV7-2	TRBJ2-2	.	few	TGTGCCAGCAGCTTATGGGACCCAGCCCCCTCGAACACCGGGGAGCTGTTTTTT	CASSLWDPAPSNTGELFF
TRBV7-2	TRBJ2-7	.	.	TGTGCCAGCAGCTTACGAGCGGGTTACAGTTCCTCCTACGAGCAGTACTTC	CASSLRAGYSSSYEQYF
TRBV6-1	TRBJ2-1	TRBD1	.	TGTGCCAGCGGGGGACAGCCCAAGGGGTACAATGAGCAGTTCTTC	CASGGQPKGYNEQFF
TRBV5-1	TRBJ1-1	.	.	TGCGCCAGCAGCTCATACCCATGGAACACTGAAGCTTTCTTT	CASSSYPWNTEAFF
TRBV27	TRBJ1-2	.	few	TGTGCCAGCAGTTTCGGCGGACAGCACTATGGCTACACCTTC	CASSFGGQHYGYTF
TRBV15	TRBJ2-7	TRBD1	once	TGTGCCACCAGCAGAAGCGGACAGGCCTACGAGCAGTACTTC	CATSRSGQAYEQYF
TRBV7-9	TRBJ2-1	TRBD2	few	TGTGCCAGCAGCCTAACCGAGGGACTAGCGGGAGAAGGCGAGCAGTTCTTC	CASSLTEGLAGEGEQFF
TRBV7-7	TRBJ2-5	.	.	TGTGCCAGCAGCTTAGAAGGGGGAGAGACCCAGTACTTC	CASSLEGGETQYF
TRBV7-9	TRBJ2-7	TRBD2	few	TGTGCCAGCAGCCCCTCTAGCGGGAGTCAGGACGAGCAGTACTTC	CASSPSSGSQDEQYF